The rows below give T cell receptor beta chains drawn from one sample of a study of CD4 and CD8 cells across lung adenocarcinoma regions. From the PCR reads, TCRdb called clonotypes with MiXCR, one entry per CDR3 protein. The data contain fewer than 2,500 distinct CDR3 sequences, about two thirds of them singletons. The specimen was CD4+ T cells from the center of a lung tumor. The receptors stem from a female donor with lung adenocarcinoma. The CD4 and CD8 labels of this study may be unreliable. CDR3s include the opening cysteine and the closing phenylalanine or tryptophan. Rows give clone size only sometimes, using once, few, many, or a class for an expanded clone.

clone_size: few; v_call: TRBV12-3/TRBV12-4; j_call: TRBJ2-1; cdr3_aa: CASKLGLAASSYNEQFF
clone_size: .; v_call: TRBV6-1; j_call: TRBJ2-1; cdr3_aa: CASSGDHRGPRNEQFF
clone_size: once; v_call: TRBV7-2; j_call: TRBJ1-2; cdr3_aa: CASSSTTVNYGYTF
clone_size: few; v_call: TRBV6-5; j_call: TRBJ2-1; cdr3_aa: CASSLTGGYNEQFF
clone_size: few; v_call: TRBV7-2; j_call: TRBJ2-1; cdr3_aa: CASSYTGTTYNEQFF
clone_size: .; v_call: TRBV10-1; j_call: TRBJ1-1; cdr3_aa: CATSSGQYTRNTEAFF
clone_size: few; v_call: TRBV7-2; j_call: .; cdr3_aa: CASSSAGTGEQTQYF
clone_size: .; v_call: TRBV12-3/TRBV12-4; j_call: TRBJ2-3; cdr3_aa: CASSLPGQGADTQYF
clone_size: .; v_call: TRBV11-2; j_call: .; cdr3_aa: CASSPGGIQETQYF
clone_size: .; v_call: TRBV7-2; j_call: TRBJ2-4; cdr3_aa: CASSHTFGRGANIQYF
clone_size: .; v_call: TRBV11-1; j_call: TRBJ2-4; cdr3_aa: CASSLGSGGRAQNTQYF
clone_size: few; v_call: TRBV6-1; j_call: TRBJ2-1; cdr3_aa: CASSERGLDNEQFF
clone_size: .; v_call: TRBV12-3/TRBV12-4; j_call: TRBJ2-1; cdr3_aa: CASSPTRLAADNEQFF
clone_size: .; v_call: TRBV7-2; j_call: TRBJ1-6; cdr3_aa: CASSLTSGNEQYF
clone_size: .; v_call: TRBV6-1; j_call: .; cdr3_aa: CASSETSRETQYF
clone_size: .; v_call: TRBV4-1; j_call: TRBJ1-5; cdr3_aa: CASSQVGRGPDQPQHF
clone_size: once; v_call: TRBV7-2; j_call: TRBJ2-1; cdr3_aa: CASSLVVGLLPGSYNEQFF
clone_size: .; v_call: TRBV12-3/TRBV12-4; j_call: TRBJ1-1; cdr3_aa: CASRRQGGTEAFF
clone_size: .; v_call: TRBV6-1; j_call: TRBJ1-1; cdr3_aa: CASSEQGGTEAFF
clone_size: .; v_call: TRBV12-3/TRBV12-4; j_call: TRBJ2-2; cdr3_aa: CASSPRNRATGELFF
clone_size: .; v_call: TRBV6-1; j_call: TRBJ2-2; cdr3_aa: CASSPRYGELFF
clone_size: .; v_call: TRBV6-1; j_call: TRBJ2-3; cdr3_aa: CASREGPGGGGQDTQYF
clone_size: .; v_call: TRBV6-1; j_call: .; cdr3_aa: CASSREGGGGRDQETQYF
clone_size: .; v_call: TRBV6-1; j_call: TRBJ2-5; cdr3_aa: CASSEFGPQETQYF
clone_size: .; v_call: TRBV6-4; j_call: TRBJ2-3; cdr3_aa: CASSDGTGGPDTQYF
clone_size: .; v_call: TRBV6-5; j_call: TRBJ2-4; cdr3_aa: CASSYTGTGAKNIQYF
clone_size: .; v_call: TRBV6-5; j_call: TRBJ2-1; cdr3_aa: CASSYRSGLYNEQFF
clone_size: .; v_call: TRBV12-3/TRBV12-4; j_call: TRBJ2-3; cdr3_aa: CAAGLGGQGAETQYF
clone_size: few; v_call: TRBV6-6; j_call: TRBJ1-1; cdr3_aa: CASSPVAGGNTEAFF
clone_size: .; v_call: TRBV6-1; j_call: TRBJ2-1; cdr3_aa: CASPPRTSGRVGSYNEQFF
clone_size: .; v_call: TRBV7-3; j_call: TRBJ2-5; cdr3_aa: CASSFHPGGQETQYF
clone_size: few; v_call: TRBV7-6; j_call: TRBJ1-5; cdr3_aa: CASSLGLNQPQHF
clone_size: .; v_call: TRBV6-1; j_call: TRBJ2-5; cdr3_aa: CASSPGEWEQYF
clone_size: .; v_call: TRBV6-1; j_call: TRBJ1-1; cdr3_aa: CASISQLGGNTEAFF
clone_size: .; v_call: TRBV7-6; j_call: TRBJ2-7; cdr3_aa: CASSLPGRGSYEQYF
clone_size: .; v_call: TRBV12-3/TRBV12-4; j_call: .; cdr3_aa: CASSTWTSGGPRGETQYF
clone_size: .; v_call: TRBV4-1; j_call: TRBJ2-3; cdr3_aa: CASSRGLAGDTQYF